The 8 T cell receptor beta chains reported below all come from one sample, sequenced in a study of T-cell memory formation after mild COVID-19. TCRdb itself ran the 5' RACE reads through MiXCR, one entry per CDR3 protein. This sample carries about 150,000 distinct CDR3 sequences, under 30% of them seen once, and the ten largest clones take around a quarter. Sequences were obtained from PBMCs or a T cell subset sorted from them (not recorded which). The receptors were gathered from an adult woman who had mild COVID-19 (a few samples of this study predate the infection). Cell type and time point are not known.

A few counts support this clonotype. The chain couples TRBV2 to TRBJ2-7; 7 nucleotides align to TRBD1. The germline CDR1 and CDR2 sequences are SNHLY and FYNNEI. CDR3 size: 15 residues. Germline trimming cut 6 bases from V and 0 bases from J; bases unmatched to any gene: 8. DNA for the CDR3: TGTGCCAGCAGGGCAGGGACAGCCGGCTCCTACGAGCAGTACTTC. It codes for CASRAGTAGSYEQYF.

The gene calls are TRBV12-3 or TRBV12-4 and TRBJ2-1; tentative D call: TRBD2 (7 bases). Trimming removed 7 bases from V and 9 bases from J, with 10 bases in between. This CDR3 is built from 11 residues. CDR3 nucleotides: TGTGCCAGCACTCGGGGGGCTGAGCAGTTCTTC. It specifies CASTRGAEQFF.

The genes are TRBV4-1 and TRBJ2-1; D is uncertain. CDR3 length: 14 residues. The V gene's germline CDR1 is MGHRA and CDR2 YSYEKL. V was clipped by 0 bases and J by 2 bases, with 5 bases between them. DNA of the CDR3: TGCGCCAGCAGCCAAGATCGGGCCTACAATGAGCAGTTCTTC. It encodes CASSQDRAYNEQFF.

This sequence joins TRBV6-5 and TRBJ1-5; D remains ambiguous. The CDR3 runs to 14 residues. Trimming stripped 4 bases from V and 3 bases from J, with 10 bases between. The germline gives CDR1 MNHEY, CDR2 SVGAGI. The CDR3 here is CASSSSEINQPQHF. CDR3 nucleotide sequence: TGTGCCAGCAGTTCCTCGGAAATCAATCAGCCCCAGCATTTT.

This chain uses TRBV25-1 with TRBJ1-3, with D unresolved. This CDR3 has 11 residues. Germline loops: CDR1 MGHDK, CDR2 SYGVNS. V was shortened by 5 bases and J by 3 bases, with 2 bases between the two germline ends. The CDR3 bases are TGTGCCAGCAGTTTTGGAAACACCATATATTTT. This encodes CASSFGNTIYF.

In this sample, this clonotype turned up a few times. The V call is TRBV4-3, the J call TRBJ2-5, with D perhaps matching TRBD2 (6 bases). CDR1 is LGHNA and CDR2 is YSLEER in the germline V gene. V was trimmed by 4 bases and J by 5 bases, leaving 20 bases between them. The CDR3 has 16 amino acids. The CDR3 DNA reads TGCGCCAGCAGCCCAAAGTGGGCGGGGCTGGAGGAGACCCAGTACTTC. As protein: CASSPKWAGLEETQYF.

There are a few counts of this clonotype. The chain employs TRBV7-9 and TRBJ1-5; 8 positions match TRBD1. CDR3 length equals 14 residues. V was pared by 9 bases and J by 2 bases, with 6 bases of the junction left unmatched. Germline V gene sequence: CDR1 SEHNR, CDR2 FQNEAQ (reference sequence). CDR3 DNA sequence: TGTGCCAGTAGGACAGGGCGTCGCAATCAGCCCCAGCATTTT. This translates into CASRTGRRNQPQHF.

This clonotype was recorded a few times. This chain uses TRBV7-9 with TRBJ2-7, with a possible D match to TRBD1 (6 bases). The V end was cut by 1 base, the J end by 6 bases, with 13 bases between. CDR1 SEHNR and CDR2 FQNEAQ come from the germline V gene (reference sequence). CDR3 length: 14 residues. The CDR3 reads CASSLVVGAPEQYF. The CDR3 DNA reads TGTGCCAGCAGCTTAGTTGTGGGGGCGCCCGAGCAGTACTTC.